The TCR beta chain under discussion was sequenced for a study of graft-versus-host responses after intestinal transplantation. Study overall: Multivisceral, liver-intestinal, or isolated intestinal transplants were given to recipients. General observations from the study: Within the allografts of patients who had graft-donor T cell macrochimerism, graft-versus-host to host-versus-graft clonal ratios were high. GvH clones were identified in recipient marrow, with some first appearing in ileum or blood. Peak levels of circulating GvH clones tracked with early post-transplant HvG declines.

Germline CDR1 is LNHDA and CDR2 is SQIVND (reference sequence). This CDR3 region has 12 residues. V was trimmed by 3 bases and J by 9 bases, leaving 9 bases between them. About this clone: Its antigen is as yet unknown.

Using immunoSEQ multiplex PCR, the repertoire was profiled, and TCRdb retains in-frame clones only, with some absent. Of about 39,000 clones listed, nearly 95% were seen once; the top ten hold more than 0.2%. This sequence was found in a human donor who was the organ donor for an intestinal transplant. This chain joins TRBV19 and TRBJ2-1, with D possibly being TRBD2 (6 bases). The starting material was unstimulated CD8+ T cells sorted from spleen or lymph node cells, obtained before transplant. The CDR3 bases are TGTGCCAGTAGTATGGGGGGAGGTGAGCAGTTCTTC. Encoded protein: CASSMGGGEQFF.